The source of this T cell receptor beta chain is a study of PD-1 blockade in classical Hodgkin lymphoma. Here immunoSEQ multiplex PCR was the method, and the copy in TCRdb shows in-frame clones only, minus some. This table holds some 33,000 clones, under 75% found once. Study conclusions and caveats: Complete responders possessed baseline diversity comparable to newly diagnosed patients.

Trimming shortened V by 8 bases and J by 6 bases, and 16 bases separated the two germline ends. The CDR3 consists of 13 residues. Germline CDR1 ENHRY, CDR2 SYGVKD. Documented time point: cycle 4 day 1 (C4D1), after 6 weeks of nivolumab. Every single patient, without exception, relapsed after autologous stem cell transplantation, and brentuximab vedotin exposure varied. About this clone itself: Its antigen is not identified.

This sequence was found in a human donor with classical Hodgkin lymphoma. The rearrangement joins TRBV10-3 to TRBJ1-2; maybe TRBD1 (5 bases). This specimen was peripheral blood mononuclear cells (PBMCs), taken before the fourth cycle of nivolumab. The CDR3 is CAIGSGTEHGYTF. CDR3 DNA sequence: TGTGCCATCGGTTCCGGGACGGAACATGGCTACACCTTC.